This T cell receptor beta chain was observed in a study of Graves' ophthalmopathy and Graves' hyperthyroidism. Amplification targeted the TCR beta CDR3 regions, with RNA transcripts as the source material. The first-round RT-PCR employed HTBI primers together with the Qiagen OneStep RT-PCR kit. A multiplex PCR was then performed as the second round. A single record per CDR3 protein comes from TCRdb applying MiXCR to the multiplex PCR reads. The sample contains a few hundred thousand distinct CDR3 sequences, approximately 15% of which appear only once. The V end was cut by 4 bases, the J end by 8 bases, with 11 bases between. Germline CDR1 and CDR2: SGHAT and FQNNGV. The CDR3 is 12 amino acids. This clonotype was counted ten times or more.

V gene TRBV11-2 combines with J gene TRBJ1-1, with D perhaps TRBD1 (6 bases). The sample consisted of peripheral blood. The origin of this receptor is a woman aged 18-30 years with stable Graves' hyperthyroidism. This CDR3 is CASSSRDIEAFF. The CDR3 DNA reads TGTGCCAGCAGCTCGAGGGACATCGAAGCTTTCTTT.